These 4 T cell receptor beta chains share one sample of origin, sequenced in a study of cytomegalovirus exposure and HLA in healthy donors. The study ran its PCR with 60 Vbeta and 13 Jbeta primers. Generated by immunoSEQ multiplex PCR, the TCRdb table keeps only in-frame clones and is missing some. The sample lists roughly 190,000 clones, about three quarters occurring once. Sequenced input: PBMCs. These receptor sequences come from a female donor in good health and CMV-seronegative.

The chain has TRBV30 and TRBJ1-5; D unclear. The CDR3 contains 12 residues. The V gene's germline CDR1 is GTSNPN and CDR2 SVGIG (reference sequence). Trimming took off 0 bases at V and 9 bases at J, with 9 bases between the two ends. The CDR3 DNA reads as TGTGCCTGGAGTGTATCCCTCGGGCCCCAGCATTTT. Protein sequence: CAWSVSLGPQHF.

The count of this clone is one. This chain connects TRBV7-7 to TRBJ2-5; tentatively, D is TRBD2 (7 bases). V lost 0 bases to trimming and J lost 5 bases, with 10 bases between them. The CDR3 totals 14 residues. Germline assignment: CDR1 SSHAT and CDR2 FNYEAQ (reference sequence). The CDR3 DNA reads as TGTGCCAGCAGCTTAGCGGGGGGGCGGGAGACCCAGTACTTC. This sequence encodes CASSLAGGRETQYF.

The chain combines TRBV6-5 with TRBJ2-7, with 8 positions matching TRBD2. J gave up 2 bases and V 2 bases, and 8 bases lay outside the gene matches. Looked up from germline, CDR1 is MNHEY and CDR2 is SVGAGI. This CDR3 is 16 amino acids long. CDR3 in DNA: TGTGCCAGCAGTTACGTCCGGGAGGGAGGGCCCTACGAGCAGTACTTC. Encoded protein: CASSYVREGGPYEQYF.

This clone was seen only a few times. This chain connects TRBV28 to TRBJ2-3, with TRBD1 matching 10 bases. Germline V lookup: CDR1 MDHEN, CDR2 SYDVKM. This CDR3 contains 14 residues. The V and J ends lost 8 bases and 5 bases, in that order; junction bases with no gene match: 7. The CDR3 spells CASADRGQEDTQYF. For the CDR3, the DNA is TGTGCCAGCGCCGACAGGGGGCAGGAAGATACGCAGTATTTT.